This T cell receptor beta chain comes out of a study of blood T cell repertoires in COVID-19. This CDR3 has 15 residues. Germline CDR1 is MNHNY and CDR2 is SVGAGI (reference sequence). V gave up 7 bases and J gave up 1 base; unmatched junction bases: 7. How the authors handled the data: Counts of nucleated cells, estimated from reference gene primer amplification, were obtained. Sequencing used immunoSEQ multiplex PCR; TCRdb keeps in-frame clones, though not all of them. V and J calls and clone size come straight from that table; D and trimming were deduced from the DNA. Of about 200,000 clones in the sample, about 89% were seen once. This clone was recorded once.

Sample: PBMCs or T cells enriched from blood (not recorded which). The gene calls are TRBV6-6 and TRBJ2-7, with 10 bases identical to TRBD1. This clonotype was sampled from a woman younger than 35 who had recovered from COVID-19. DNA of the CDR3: TGTGCCAGCACCCCGGGACAGGGGAGGTCCTACGAGCAGTACTTC. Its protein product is CASTPGQGRSYEQYF.